The 10 T cell receptor beta chains reported below all come from one sample, sequenced in a study of early T cells in non-severe SARS-CoV-2 infection. Each CDR3 protein gets one entry after TCRdb re-called the 5' RACE reads with MiXCR. This sample yields fewer than 60,000 distinct CDR3 sequences, of which around 4% are seen a single time; 6% belongs to the top ten. Sequencing used whole blood. The source is an adult who was a healthcare worker with PCR-confirmed SARS-CoV-2 infection or an uninfected control (not recorded which).

This clonotype was observed a handful of times. J is TRBJ2-3 and V is TRBV30; D is uncertain. The CDR3 runs 13 residues. The V gene's germline CDR1 is GTSNPN and CDR2 SVGIG (reference sequence). V was clipped by 1 base and J by 4 bases, with 9 bases between them. DNA for the CDR3: TGTGCCTGGAGTGCCTTCAAACCAGATACGCAGTATTTT. Protein sequence: CAWSAFKPDTQYF. The full variable domain, completed using reference TRBV30 and TRBJ2-3, is SQTIHQWPATLVQPVGSPLSLECTVEGTSNPNLYWYRQAAGRGLQLLFYSVGIGQISSEVPQNLSASRPQDRQFILSSKKLLLSDSGFYLCAWSAFKPDTQYFGPGTRLTVL.

Note on this clonotype: A read error may explain this, as a much larger clone is one base away. Here the CDR3 reads CSAPQLVGDEQFF. The CDR3 DNA follows: TGCAGTGCTCCGCAACTAGTTGGAGATGAGCAGTTCTTC. V is TRBV20-1 and J is TRBJ2-1, with a possible D match to TRBD2 (5 bases). The germline CDR1 and CDR2 sequences are DFQATT and SNEGSKA (reference sequence). Trimming removed 5 bases at V and 8 bases at J, with 16 bases between. This CDR3 spans 13 amino acids.

This clonotype was found many times. Here the CDR3 DNA reads TGCAGTGCTAGAAGGACTAGCGGGATCAATGAGCAGTTCTTC. Translating it yields CSARRTSGINEQFF. This chain uses TRBV20-1 with TRBJ2-1, with 12 positions matching TRBD2. Germline V gene lookup returns CDR1 DFQATT and CDR2 SNEGSKA (reference sequence). Trimming took 2 bases from V and 6 from J; bases not matched to a gene: 2. CDR3 length equals 14 residues.

The chain joins TRBV19 to TRBJ2-1; the D gene could be TRBD1 or TRBD2 (7 bases each). CDR3 length: 15 amino acids. V dropped 3 bases and J dropped 3 bases, with 12 bases sitting between them. Germline CDR1 LNHDA, CDR2 SQIVND (reference sequence). CDR3 coding DNA: TGTGCCAGTAGTATTGGCAGGGGGGGCTACAATGAGCAGTTCTTC. This sequence encodes CASSIGRGGYNEQFF.

This clonotype appeared many times. The chain is built from TRBV4-3 and TRBJ2-7, with 10 positions matching TRBD2. This CDR3 has 15 amino acids. Germline loops: CDR1 LGHNA, CDR2 YSLEER. V was clipped by 2 bases and J by 1 base; unmatched bases: 2. The CDR3 DNA is TGCGCCAGCAGCCAACAAGCGGGAGGGTCCTACGAGCAGTACTTC. Translation gives CASSQQAGGSYEQYF.

This clonotype has at least ten counts. The chain employs TRBV5-1 and TRBJ2-6; D is undetermined. In germline, CDR1 is SGHRS, CDR2 YFSETQ. This CDR3 has 15 residues. The V and J ends lost 4 bases and 0 bases respectively, with 8 bases between them. Written as DNA, the CDR3 is TGCGCCAGCAGCCCGGTCCCCTCTGGGGCCAACGTCCTGACTTTC. Translated: CASSPVPSGANVLTF.

The table lists this clonotype with a count of one. J is TRBJ2-5 and V is TRBV7-8, with 14 bases aligning to TRBD2. Germline V gene sequence: CDR1 SGHVS, CDR2 FQNEAQ. J lost 5 bases, V lost 5 bases, and 10 bases had no gene match. This CDR3 has 17 amino acids. The CDR3 nucleotides read TGTGCCAGCAGCGGCTACGTGGGACTAGCGGGAGATGAGACCCAGTACTTC. It yields the protein CASSGYVGLAGDETQYF.

This clonotype occurred many times. The chain links TRBV3-1 to TRBJ1-1, with 8 bases fitting TRBD1. The CDR3 has 17 amino acids. J lost 4 bases, V lost 5 bases, and 15 bases had no gene match. Per germline, CDR1 LGHDT and CDR2 YNNKEL (reference sequence). Written as DNA, the CDR3 is TGTGCCAGCAGCGCGTGGACAGGGAGTTATTCGGGCACTGAAGCTTTCTTT. Protein sequence: CASSAWTGSYSGTEAFF.

This clonotype was counted ten times or more. V and J are TRBV5-1 and TRBJ1-1; no reliable D call. V was cut by 3 bases and J by 0 bases, with 12 bases left in between. The CDR3 has 15 residues. Germline V gene sequence: CDR1 SGHRS, CDR2 YFSETQ. The CDR3 DNA sequence: TGCGCCAGCAGCTCGGGCGCCACCGTGAACACTGAAGCTTTCTTT. As protein: CASSSGATVNTEAFF.

This clonotype was counted at least ten times. The chain recombines TRBV6-1 with TRBJ1-1, with D perhaps TRBD1 (6 bases). Trimming removed 4 bases from V and 1 base from J, with 10 bases in between. CDR3 size: 14 residues. The germline gives CDR1 MNHNS, CDR2 SASEGT. The CDR3 loop is CASSVMTGNTEAFF. The CDR3 DNA sequence: TGTGCCAGCAGTGTGATGACAGGGAACACTGAAGCTTTCTTT.